This T cell receptor beta chain stems from a study of blood T cell repertoires in COVID-19. This table comes from immunoSEQ multiplex PCR, and its TCRdb copy is limited to in-frame clones, with some not included. The sample lists about 250,000 clones; roughly four fifths were seen once. This CDR3 contains 12 residues. Trimming removed 1 base from V and 4 bases from J, with 4 bases in between. Germline CDR1 reads SGHAT; CDR2 reads FQNNGV. The V and J genes are TRBV11-2 and TRBJ1-1, with D uncertain. The sequence was collected from a woman in her seventies with acute or convalescent COVID-19. The material sequenced was peripheral blood. CDR3 in DNA: TGTGCCAGCAGCTTAGTGCGCACTGAAGCTTTCTTT. It specifies CASSLVRTEAFF.